One sample yielded the 32 T cell receptor beta chains listed below, sequenced in a study of early T cells in non-severe SARS-CoV-2 infection. TCRdb passed the 5' RACE reads through MiXCR, listing each CDR3 protein once. There are some 82,000 distinct CDR3 sequences in the sample; 9.5% to 13% occur only once, and approximately 2.4% lies in the top ten. The sample taken for sequencing was whole blood. These receptors all come from an adult who was a healthcare worker with PCR-confirmed SARS-CoV-2 infection or an uninfected control (not recorded which).

This clonotype came up many times. This chain links TRBV18 with TRBJ1-1, with a tentative D call TRBD1 (6 bases). This CDR3 spans 15 amino acids. Looked up from germline, CDR1 is KGHSH and CDR2 is LQKENI. V gave up 3 bases and J gave up 6 bases, with 17 bases separating them. This CDR3 reads CASSPVRQGTAEAFF. In nucleotides, the CDR3 is TGTGCCAGCTCACCGGTTCGGCAGGGGACGGCTGAAGCTTTCTTT.

This clonotype was observed many times. This chain uses TRBV11-2 with TRBJ2-4; D uncertain. Trimming removed 6 bases from V and 8 bases from J, with 20 bases in between. In germline, CDR1 is SGHAT, CDR2 FQNNGV. This CDR3 contains 15 residues. As DNA, the CDR3 is TGTGCCAGCAGTTCAATCGCCTCTTTGGGATACATTCAGTACTTC. Protein sequence: CASSSIASLGYIQYF.

The chain has TRBV7-2 and TRBJ1-1; D is perhaps TRBD1 (5 bases). The CDR3 covers 14 residues. V lost 6 bases and J 4 bases, leaving 15 bases between the germline ends. CDR1 and CDR2 (germline): SGHTA, FQGNSA. The CDR3 region is CASRLSGTGTEAFF. DNA of the CDR3: TGTGCCAGCAGATTATCCGGGACGGGCACTGAAGCTTTCTTT.

The chain combines TRBV10-3 with TRBJ2-1, with TRBD1 matching over 9 bases. V trimming: 4 bases; J trimming: 6 bases; junction bases outside the gene matches: 7. The CDR3 totals 15 residues. The germline V gene encodes CDR1 ENHRY and CDR2 SYGVKD. The CDR3 region is CAISVGTGIGNEQFF. CDR3 DNA: TGTGCCATCAGTGTCGGGACAGGGATTGGCAATGAGCAGTTCTTC.

This chain links TRBV2 with TRBJ1-1; possible D gene TRBD1, 5 bases. V lost 4 bases to trimming and J lost 6 bases, with 12 bases between them. The CDR3 has 13 residues. Germline loops: CDR1 SNHLY, CDR2 FYNNEI. The CDR3 coding sequence is TGTGCCAGCAGTGGGGAGGGGTTTCCTGAAGCTTTCTTT. Protein product: CASSGEGFPEAFF.

In its sample, this clonotype was seen many times. V and J are TRBV5-4 and TRBJ2-7, with unresolved D. The CDR3 is made up of 13 amino acids. Per the germline V gene, CDR1 is SGHNT and CDR2 is YYREEE (reference sequence). The ends were cut back, 0 bases at V and 5 bases at J, with 9 bases in the middle. This chain's CDR3 is CASSLGPWDEQYF. The CDR3 nucleotides read TGTGCCAGCAGCTTGGGCCCCTGGGACGAGCAGTACTTC.

This clonotype has only a few counts. The chain uses TRBV20-1 and TRBJ1-1; D is undetermined. V lost 0 bases and J lost 2, with 10 bases in between. CDR3 length: 14 amino acids. Germline V gene data show CDR1 as DFQATT and CDR2 as SNEGSKA (reference sequence). The CDR3, as DNA: TGCAGTGCTAGAGAGGCCGGCCGAAACACTGAAGCTTTCTTT. It translates to CSAREAGRNTEAFF.

This clonotype has more than one count but fewer than ten. No conserved phenylalanine or tryptophan ends this CDR3, so it is likely a read error. Because the CDR3's place on the DNA is in doubt, the DNA is left out and the CDR3 is given as listed by TCRdb. The rearrangement uses TRBV6-2 or TRBV6-3 and TRBJ2-7; TRBD2, as called in the table, went unchecked against the DNA. CDR1 is MNHEY and CDR2 is SVGEGT in the germline V gene. From its first to its last residue, the CDR3 has 13 amino acids. CDR3 amino acids: CASSSIGLAGGSM.

V is TRBV15 and J is TRBJ1-1, with TRBD1 as a possible D gene (5 bases). Germline lookup yields CDR1 LNHNV and CDR2 YYDKDF (reference sequence). V was pared by 1 base and J by 2 bases, with 11 bases between. The CDR3 consists of 15 residues. The CDR3 DNA reads as TGTGCCACCAGCAGAGGTGGGGGTATCAACACTGAAGCTTTCTTT. Translation: CATSRGGGINTEAFF.

V gene TRBV20-1 combines with J gene TRBJ1-2; 7 positions match TRBD1. Germline CDR1 reads DFQATT; CDR2 reads SNEGSKA (reference sequence). The V segment lost 1 base and the J segment 7 bases; nucleotides outside the gene matches: 3. The length of the CDR3 is 12 residues. This CDR3 is CSARGGTAGYTF. In DNA form, the CDR3 reads TGCAGTGCTAGAGGGGGGACAGCTGGCTACACCTTC.

This clonotype has ten or more counts. The chain joins TRBV19 to TRBJ2-7; 13 nucleotides match TRBD2. Germline CDR1 reads LNHDA; CDR2 reads SQIVND (reference sequence). This CDR3 spans 15 amino acids. V shed 5 bases and J 2 bases; nucleotides not matched to a gene: 3. The CDR3 protein is CASSSGLAGAYEQYF. CDR3 coding DNA: TGTGCCAGTAGTTCTGGACTAGCGGGAGCCTACGAGCAGTACTTC.

This clonotype occurred many times. J is TRBJ2-7 and V is TRBV30, with TRBD1 matching 7 bases. Germline CDR1 GTSNPN, CDR2 SVGIG (reference sequence). The CDR3 runs to 11 residues. The trim removed 4 bases at V and 3 bases at J, leaving 0 bases unmatched. The CDR3 spells CAWTGGYEQYF. DNA of the CDR3: TGTGCCTGGACAGGGGGCTACGAGCAGTACTTC. Combining the CDR3 with reference TRBV30 and TRBJ2-7 gives the whole variable domain SQTIHQWPATLVQPVGSPLSLECTVEGTSNPNLYWYRQAAGRGLQLLFYSVGIGQISSEVPQNLSASRPQDRQFILSSKKLLLSDSGFYLCAWTGGYEQYFGPGTRLTVT.

The chain has TRBV28 and TRBJ2-3, with 10 bases fitting TRBD2. Unmatched junction bases numbered 9, after V lost 5 bases and J lost 7 bases. This CDR3 has 15 residues. The V gene's germline CDR1 is MDHEN and CDR2 SYDVKM. The CDR3 sequence is CASSLDSGGYYTQYF. The CDR3 DNA is TGTGCCAGCAGTCTAGATAGCGGGGGGTATTATACGCAGTATTTT.

This clonotype showed up just a few times. The chain recombines TRBV7-9 with TRBJ1-1, with a weak D call TRBD1 (6 bases). CDR3 size: 12 residues. Looked up from germline, CDR1 is SEHNR and CDR2 is FQNEAQ (reference sequence). V shed 6 bases and J shed 7 bases, with 12 bases lying between them. CDR3 DNA: TGTGCCAGCAGTTCCGGGACACATGAAGCTTTCTTT. This gives the protein CASSSGTHEAFF. Using reference TRBV7-9 and TRBJ1-1 for the parts outside the CDR3, the full variable domain is DTGVSQNPRHKITKRGQNVTFRCDPISEHNRLYWYRQTLGQGPEFLTYFQNEAQLEKSRLLSDRFSAERPKGSFSTLEIQRTEQGDSAMYLCASSSGTHEAFFGQGTRLTVV.

The table lists this clonotype with a few counts. CDR3 protein: CSVETSTNTGELFF. DNA of the CDR3: TGCAGCGTTGAAACGTCGACAAACACCGGGGAGCTGTTTTTT. V usage is TRBV29-1 and J usage is TRBJ2-2; no clear D. The CDR3 runs to 14 residues. In germline, CDR1 is SQVTM, CDR2 ANQGSEA. V lost 2 bases and J lost 2, with 9 bases in between.

This rearrangement joins TRBV7-6 to TRBJ2-1, with D uncertain. From germline, CDR1 is SGHVS and CDR2 FNYEAQ. The CDR3 totals 20 residues. The V and J ends lost 5 bases and 0 bases respectively, with 26 bases between them. The CDR3 coding sequence is TGTGCCAGCAGCCCCGTCCCCCCCGCGGCTTCCTTGAGCTCCTACAATGAGCAGTTCTTC. This encodes CASSPVPPAASLSSYNEQFF.

J is TRBJ2-7 and V is TRBV28, with D maybe TRBD2 (6 bases). The germline V gene encodes CDR1 MDHEN and CDR2 SYDVKM. V was clipped by 6 bases and J by 7 bases, with 19 bases between them. This CDR3 region has 14 residues. The CDR3 is CASRPPPGAGEQYF. The CDR3 DNA is TGTGCCAGCAGACCTCCCCCCGGGGCGGGGGAGCAGTACTTC.

In this sample, this clonotype turned up many times. V is TRBV29-1 and J is TRBJ1-4, with unresolved D. Trimming took 4 bases from V and 2 from J, leaving 17 bases between them. Germline V gene data show CDR1 as SQVTM and CDR2 as ANQGSEA. The CDR3 is made up of 16 amino acids. The CDR3: CSVGTQVGRTNEKLFF. The CDR3 bases are TGCAGCGTTGGGACCCAGGTTGGGCGGACTAATGAAAAACTGTTTTTT. The full variable domain, completed using reference TRBV29-1 and TRBJ1-4, is SAVISQKPSRDICQRGTSLTIQCQVDSQVTMMFWYRQQPGQSLTLIATANQGSEATYESGFVIDKFPISRPNLTFSTLTVSNMSPEDSSIYLCSVGTQVGRTNEKLFFGSGTQLSVL.

This clonotype was recorded many times. The chain employs TRBV27 and TRBJ2-2; tentative D call: TRBD2 (6 bases). The CDR3 is made up of 14 amino acids. Germline loops: CDR1 MNHEY, CDR2 SMNVEV (reference sequence). V lost 9 bases, J lost 4 bases, and 15 bases lay in between. In DNA form, the CDR3 reads TGTGCCAGTCGGTCGGGAGCGGGCACCGGGGAGCTGTTTTTT. Residues: CASRSGAGTGELFF.

There are a few counts of this clonotype. V and J are TRBV5-6 and TRBJ1-2, with 10 bases lining up with TRBD1. Looked up from germline, CDR1 is SGHDT and CDR2 is YYEEEE. The trim removed 4 bases at V and 3 bases at J, leaving 3 bases unmatched. The CDR3 length is 14 residues. The CDR3 nucleotides are TGTGCCAGCAGCCTGGGACAGGGGTACTATGGCTACACCTTC. The encoded protein is CASSLGQGYYGYTF.

This chain links TRBV5-7 with TRBJ1-5; TRBD1 might be the D (5 bases). TRBV5-7 is noted as an ORF with a role that remains uncertain. Trimming took off 0 bases at V and 7 bases at J, with 14 bases between the two ends. The CDR3 extends over 15 amino acids. The CDR3 DNA sequence: TGTGCCAGCAGCTTGGAGGGGCGGAGGTACCAGCCCCAGCATTTT. Translating it yields CASSLEGRRYQPQHF.

This clonotype was seen more than once but under ten times. The gene calls are TRBV29-1 and TRBJ2-3; D is uncertain. The CDR3 has 13 residues. Germline V gives CDR1 SQVTM, CDR2 ANQGSEA. The V end lost 0 bases, the J end lost 6 bases, and 10 bases lay between the germline ends. CDR3 region: CSVEDLGADTQYF. Here the CDR3 DNA reads TGCAGCGTTGAAGATCTTGGTGCGGATACGCAGTATTTT.

V gene TRBV19 combines with J gene TRBJ1-4, with D unclear. The length of the CDR3 is 12 residues. V was trimmed by 2 bases and J by 4 bases, leaving 2 bases between them. Germline assignment: CDR1 LNHDA and CDR2 SQIVND (reference sequence). This CDR3 is CASSIINEKLFF. Here the CDR3 DNA reads TGTGCCAGTAGTATAATTAATGAAAAACTGTTTTTT. The full variable domain, its missing parts supplied by reference TRBV19 and TRBJ1-4, is DGGITQSPKYLFRKEGQNVTLSCEQNLNHDAMYWYRQDPGQGLRLIYYSQIVNDFQKGDIAEGYSVSREKKESFPLTVTSAQKNPTAFYLCASSIINEKLFFGSGTQLSVL.

This clonotype was counted ten times or more. The chain combines TRBV5-1 with TRBJ2-3, with D tentatively TRBD1 or TRBD2 (6 bases each). Germline loops: CDR1 SGHRS, CDR2 YFSETQ. Deletions cut 4 bases from V and 4 bases from J, with 19 bases between. This CDR3 has 16 residues. The CDR3 coding sequence is TGCGCCAGCAGCCTAGGACTAAGGCAGGGGCCAGATACGCAGTATTTT. This translates into CASSLGLRQGPDTQYF.

Ten or more counts support this clonotype. The CDR3 is CASSLANTEAFF. CDR3 bases: TGCGCCAGCAGCTTGGCTAACACTGAAGCTTTCTTT. The J gene is TRBJ1-1, the V gene TRBV5-1, with unresolved D. The V gene lost 0 bases and the J gene lost 2 bases, with 2 bases spanning the gap. The CDR3 has 12 residues. The V gene's germline CDR1 is SGHRS and CDR2 YFSETQ. Full variable domain (remainder filled in from reference TRBV5-1 and TRBJ1-1): KAGVTQTPRYLIKTRGQQVTLSCSPISGHRSVSWYQQTPGQGLQFLFEYFSETQRNKGNFPGRFSGRQFSNSRSEMNVSTLELGDSALYLCASSLANTEAFFGQGTRLTVV.

The V gene is TRBV7-9, the J gene TRBJ1-5; no clear D gene. Germline CDR1 is SEHNR and CDR2 is FQNEAQ (reference sequence). V was shortened by 5 bases and J by 5 bases, with 10 bases between the two germline ends. CDR3 size: 13 residues. This chain's CDR3 is CASSKWTDQPQHF. The CDR3 bases are TGTGCCAGCAGCAAATGGACGGATCAGCCCCAGCATTTT.

This clonotype was counted only a few times. DNA for the CDR3: TGTGCCAGTAGACAGGCCGGGCGGTCACCCCTCCACTTT. Protein: CASRQAGRSPLHF. This chain connects TRBV19 to TRBJ1-6, with TRBD1 as a possible D gene (5 bases). V was shortened by 6 bases and J by 10 bases, with 13 bases between the two germline ends. The germline V gene has CDR1 LNHDA and CDR2 SQIVND (reference sequence). The CDR3 runs 13 residues.

At least ten counts were recorded for this clonotype. The V and J genes are TRBV20-1 and TRBJ1-4, with unresolved D. CDR3 length: 12 amino acids. Germline assignment: CDR1 DFQATT and CDR2 SNEGSKA (reference sequence). Between the trimmed V and J ends, which lost 3 bases and 8 bases, there was a span of 10 bases. CDR3 sequence (DNA): TGCAGTGCTAGGGGGAGTTGGGAAAAACTGTTTTTT. This codes for CSARGSWEKLFF.

There are many counts of this clonotype. The rearrangement uses TRBV28 and TRBJ2-3; 7 bases match TRBD1. CDR1 MDHEN and CDR2 SYDVKM come from the germline V gene. V lost 8 bases and J lost 0; bases outside the gene matches: 14. This CDR3 is 17 amino acids long. In DNA form, the CDR3 reads TGTGCCAGCGGACCGACAGGGACCACAGCTAGCACAGATACGCAGTATTTT. Translation gives CASGPTGTTASTDTQYF. Drawing the rest from reference TRBV28 and TRBJ2-3, the complete variable domain is DVKVTQSSRYLVKRTGEKVFLECVQDMDHENMFWYRQDPGLGLRLIYFSYDVKMKEKGDIPEGYSVSREKKERFSLILESASTNQTSMYLCASGPTGTTASTDTQYFGPGTRLTVL.

The table lists this clonotype with a few counts. J is TRBJ2-4 and V is TRBV30; D is unclear. The germline V gene encodes CDR1 GTSNPN and CDR2 SVGIG (reference sequence). V dropped 3 bases and J dropped 4 bases, with 10 bases sitting between them. This CDR3 is built from 13 residues. CDR3 in amino acids: CAWSQDPKNIQYF. In DNA form, the CDR3 reads TGTGCCTGGAGCCAGGACCCTAAAAACATTCAGTACTTC.

This clonotype was picked up a small number of times. The chain has TRBV11-2 and TRBJ2-2, with D unclear. The CDR3 sequence is 11 residues long. Germline assignment: CDR1 SGHAT and CDR2 FQNNGV. Between the trimmed V and J ends, which lost 6 bases and 8 bases, there was a span of 7 bases. This chain's CDR3 is CASSPKGELFF. Here the CDR3 DNA reads TGTGCCAGCAGTCCTAAGGGGGAGCTGTTTTTT.

This clonotype was counted a single time. A much larger clonotype is one base distant, so this may be a read error. The chain is built from TRBV29-1 and TRBJ2-1, with D perhaps TRBD1 or TRBD2 (5 bases each). The V gene's germline CDR1 is SQVTM and CDR2 ANQGSEA. This CDR3 is built from 12 residues. The CDR3 loop is CSAWDGYNEPFF. In DNA, the CDR3 is TGCAGCGCCTGGGACGGATACAATGAGCCGTTCTTC.